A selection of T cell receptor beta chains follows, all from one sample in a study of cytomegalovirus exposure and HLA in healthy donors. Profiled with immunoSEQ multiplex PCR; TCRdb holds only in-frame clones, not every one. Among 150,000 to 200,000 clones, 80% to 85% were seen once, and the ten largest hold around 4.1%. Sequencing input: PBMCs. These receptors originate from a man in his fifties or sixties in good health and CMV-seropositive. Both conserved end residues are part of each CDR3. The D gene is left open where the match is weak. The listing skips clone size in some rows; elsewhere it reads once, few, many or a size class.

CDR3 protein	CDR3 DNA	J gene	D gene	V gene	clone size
CASSYSFRLAFEQYF	TGTGCCAGCAGTTACTCGTTCCGACTAGCATTCGAGCAGTACTTC	TRBJ2-7	TRBD2	TRBV6-5	.
CATSRTGQGYGYTF	TGTGCCACCAGCAGAACCGGACAGGGCTATGGCTACACCTTC	TRBJ1-2	TRBD1	TRBV15	.
CASSHAGRGSYNEQFF	TGTGCCAGCAGCCACGCCGGTAGGGGCTCCTACAATGAGCAGTTCTTC	TRBJ2-1	.	TRBV5-4	.
CASSPQGGPYEQYF	TGTGCCAGCAGTCCCCAGGGGGGCCCCTACGAGCAGTACTTC	TRBJ2-7	.	TRBV27	once
CASSEWRNYGYTF	TGTGCCAGCAGTGAATGGCGGAACTATGGCTACACCTTC	TRBJ1-2	.	TRBV6-5	.
CSASEPGVWYF	TGCAGTGCTAGTGAACCGGGTGTGTGGTACTTC	TRBJ2-5	.	TRBV20-1	.
CASSQRGGGEQYF	TGTGCCAGCAGCCAGCGGGGGGGCGGCGAGCAGTACTTC	TRBJ2-7	TRBD2	TRBV6-1	.
CASRGPGTGGSGYTF	TGTGCCAGCAGGGGTCCCGGGACAGGGGGCTCTGGCTACACCTTC	TRBJ1-2	TRBD1	TRBV5-8	few
CASSPPRGANYGYTF	TGTGCCAGCAGCCCGCCCCGGGGAGCTAACTATGGCTACACCTTC	TRBJ1-2	.	TRBV14	once
CASSLGTSGKGMNYNEQFF	TGTGCCAGCAGCCTAGGGACTAGCGGTAAGGGTATGAACTACAATGAGCAGTTCTTC	TRBJ2-1	TRBD2	TRBV9	.
CASSIDGGTYEQYF	TGTGCCAGTAGTATCGACGGGGGGACCTACGAGCAGTACTTC	TRBJ2-7	TRBD2	TRBV19	.
CASSLSGRAFTGELFF	TGTGCCAGCAGCTTGAGCGGGAGGGCTTTCACCGGGGAGCTGTTTTTT	TRBJ2-2	TRBD2	TRBV5-4	.
CASSLVGVGNTIYF	TGTGCCAGCAGCTTGGTAGGGGTTGGAAACACCATATATTTT	TRBJ1-3	.	TRBV5-4	.
CASTGTGLYEQYF	TGTGCCAGCACCGGGACAGGGCTCTACGAGCAGTACTTC	TRBJ2-7	TRBD1	TRBV28	.
CASSPLRTSGGNTGELFF	TGTGCCAGCAGCCCTCTCCGGACTAGCGGGGGAAACACCGGGGAGCTGTTTTTT	TRBJ2-2	TRBD2	TRBV7-9	.
CASSISGLNEKLFF	TGTGCCAGTAGTATATCAGGGTTGAATGAAAAACTGTTTTTT	TRBJ1-4	.	TRBV19	.
CASSLTGGDQPQHF	TGCGCCAGCAGCCTGACAGGGGGGGATCAGCCCCAGCATTTT	TRBJ1-5	TRBD1	TRBV5-1	.
CASSIFFSTGGDSYNSPLHF	TGTGCCAGTAGTATTTTTTTCTCGACAGGGGGCGACTCCTATAATTCACCCCTCCACTTT	TRBJ1-6	TRBD1	TRBV19	.
CASSQSGSRGTQYF	TGTGCCAGCAGCCAGAGCGGGAGCAGAGGTACGCAGTATTTT	TRBJ2-3	TRBD2	TRBV11-2	few
CASSSSTGINQPQHF	TGTGCCAGCAGCTCCTCGACAGGGATCAATCAGCCCCAGCATTTT	TRBJ1-5	TRBD1	TRBV28	.
CASSLPNQPQHF	TGTGCCAGCAGTTTACCAAATCAGCCCCAGCATTTT	TRBJ1-5	.	TRBV28	.
CASRGGLLLTGELFF	TGTGCCAGCAGGGGGGGACTTCTCCTCACCGGGGAGCTGTTTTTT	TRBJ2-2	.	TRBV6-1	.
CAWNPTGTHEQYF	TGTGCCTGGAATCCCACAGGGACCCACGAGCAGTACTTC	TRBJ2-7	.	TRBV30	.
CASSFALRFQETQYF	TGTGCCAGCAGTTTCGCCCTCAGGTTCCAAGAGACCCAGTACTTC	TRBJ2-5	.	TRBV28	.
CATAIRANTGELFF	TGCGCCACCGCGATCAGGGCGAACACCGGGGAGCTGTTTTTT	TRBJ2-2	.	TRBV10-1	.
CASSEGGANNEQFF	TGTGCCAGCAGTGAAGGAGGCGCCAACAATGAGCAGTTCTTC	TRBJ2-1	.	TRBV6-1	.
CASSPRDSSYEQYF	TGCGCCAGCAGCCCCCGGGACAGCTCCTACGAGCAGTACTTC	TRBJ2-7	TRBD1	TRBV4-3	.
CASSLADSRTYGYTF	TGTGCCAGCAGCTTAGCAGACAGTCGCACATATGGCTACACCTTC	TRBJ1-2	.	TRBV7-8	.
CASSTDSLRTDTQYF	TGTGCCAGCAGCACTGACTCTCTCCGCACAGATACGCAGTATTTT	TRBJ2-3	.	TRBV11-1	.
CASSLDMNQPQHF	TGTGCCAGCAGCTTAGACATGAATCAGCCCCAGCATTTT	TRBJ1-5	.	TRBV7-2	.
CASSLGGKSTDTQYF	TGTGCCAGCAGTTTAGGAGGAAAGAGCACAGATACGCAGTATTTT	TRBJ2-3	.	TRBV28	.
CASRGSGGHEQYF	TGTGCCAGCAGGGGATCAGGGGGCCACGAGCAGTACTTC	TRBJ2-7	TRBD1	TRBV11-2	.
CASSLGRGGRNTIYF	TGTGCCAGCAGCTTAGGCCGGGGAGGGAGGAACACCATATATTTT	TRBJ1-3	.	TRBV13	.
CASRGQANTEAFF	TGTGCCAGCAGGGGGCAGGCGAACACTGAAGCTTTCTTT	TRBJ1-1	.	TRBV27	.
CASSPQRQLGKNIQYF	TGTGCCAGCTCACCACAAAGACAGCTGGGGAAAAACATTCAGTACTTC	TRBJ2-4	.	TRBV18	.
CATSRAPGLNDYEQYF	TGTGCCACCAGCAGAGCCCCAGGACTTAATGACTACGAGCAGTACTTC	TRBJ2-7	.	TRBV15	.
CASSLGRAGEAFF	TGTGCCAGCAGCTTAGGTAGGGCGGGGGAAGCTTTCTTT	TRBJ1-1	.	TRBV11-3	.
CASSPYVRDIGVETPLHF	TGTGCCAGCAGCCCATACGTCCGGGACATCGGCGTCGAGACGCCCCTCCACTTT	TRBJ1-6	.	TRBV11-2	.
CASSQEPGSNGYTF	TGTGCCAGCAGCCAAGAGCCGGGGTCCAATGGCTACACCTTC	TRBJ1-2	.	TRBV4-2	.
CSVVSGGAFTEAFF	TGCAGCGTTGTATCGGGGGGGGCCTTCACTGAAGCTTTCTTT	TRBJ1-1	.	TRBV29-1	.
CASSVEGSGHYNEQFF	TGTGCCAGCAGCGTAGAGGGTTCGGGACACTACAATGAGCAGTTCTTC	TRBJ2-1	.	TRBV9	.
CASSYSEGNEKLFF	TGTGCCAGCAGTTACTCCGAGGGTAATGAAAAACTGTTTTTT	TRBJ1-4	.	TRBV6-5	.
CAMELAGGTYEQYF	TGTGCCATGGAACTAGCGGGGGGAACCTACGAGCAGTACTTC	TRBJ2-7	TRBD2	TRBV5-4	.
CASSLALTATNEKLFF	TGCGCCAGCAGCTTGGCCCTGACAGCAACTAATGAAAAACTGTTTTTT	TRBJ1-4	.	TRBV5-1	.
CATTVGGPVNSPLHF	TGTGCCACCACGGTAGGCGGGCCAGTTAATTCACCCCTCCACTTT	TRBJ1-6	.	TRBV15	.
CASSPPLNSPLHF	TGTGCCAGCAGTCCTCCACTGAATTCACCCCTCCACTTT	TRBJ1-6	.	TRBV27	.
CASSWGTANTGELFF	TGTGCCAGCAGTTGGGGGACAGCGAACACCGGGGAGCTGTTTTTT	TRBJ2-2	TRBD1	TRBV6-5	.
CASSSDGAYGYTF	TGCGCCAGCAGTTCCGATGGGGCCTATGGCTACACCTTC	TRBJ1-2	.	TRBV5-1	.
CAISGQGKMRGNEQFF	TGTGCCATCAGTGGACAGGGAAAGATGAGAGGGAATGAGCAGTTCTTC	TRBJ2-1	TRBD1	TRBV10-3	.
CASSYSIPLSYNEQFF	TGTGCCAGCAGTTACTCGATCCCACTCTCCTACAATGAGCAGTTCTTC	TRBJ2-1	.	TRBV6-5	.
CAWSVGGSHEQYF	TGTGCCTGGAGTGTTGGAGGGTCCCACGAGCAGTACTTC	TRBJ2-7	.	TRBV30	.
CASSQTSGRHYEQYF	TGTGCCAGCAGCCAGACTAGCGGGAGACACTACGAGCAGTACTTC	TRBJ2-7	TRBD2	TRBV5-4	.
CASSFTGEEQYF	TGTGCCAGCAGCTTTACAGGGGAAGAGCAGTACTTC	TRBJ2-5	TRBD1	TRBV5-4	.
CASSPGLAGGQETQYF	TGTGCCAGCAGCCCCGGACTAGCGGGGGGCCAAGAGACCCAGTACTTC	TRBJ2-5	TRBD2	TRBV7-3	once